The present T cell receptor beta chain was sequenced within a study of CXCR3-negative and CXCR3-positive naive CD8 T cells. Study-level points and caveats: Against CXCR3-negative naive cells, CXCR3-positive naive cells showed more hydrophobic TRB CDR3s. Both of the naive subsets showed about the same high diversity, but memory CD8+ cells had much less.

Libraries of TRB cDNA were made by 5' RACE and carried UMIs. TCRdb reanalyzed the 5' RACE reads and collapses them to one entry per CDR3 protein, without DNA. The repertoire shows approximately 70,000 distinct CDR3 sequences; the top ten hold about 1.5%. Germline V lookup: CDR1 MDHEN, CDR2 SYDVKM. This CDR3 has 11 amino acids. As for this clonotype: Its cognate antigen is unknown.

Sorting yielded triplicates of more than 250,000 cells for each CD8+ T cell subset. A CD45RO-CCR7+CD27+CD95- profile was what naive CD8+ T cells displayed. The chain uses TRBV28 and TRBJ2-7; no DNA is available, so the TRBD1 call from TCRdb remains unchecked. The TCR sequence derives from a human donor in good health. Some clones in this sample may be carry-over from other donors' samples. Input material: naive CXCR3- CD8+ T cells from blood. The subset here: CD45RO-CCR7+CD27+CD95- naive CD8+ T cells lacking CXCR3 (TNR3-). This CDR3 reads CASSTGLVQYF.